This T cell receptor beta chain was sequenced during a study of CD8+ T cells in alopecia areata. The treatment denotes: oral pan-JAK inhibitor, 5-10 mg twice daily. As part of sample collection, lesional scalp punch biopsies and peripheral blood were taken from alopecia areata patients. The CDR3 contains 14 residues. Looked up from germline, CDR1 is PRHDT and CDR2 is FYEKMQ (reference sequence). V gave up 6 bases and J gave up 5 bases, with 16 bases separating them. Sequencing relied on a cDNA template that was reverse transcribed from extracted RNA. Repertoires were generated with immunoSEQ multiplex PCR, while TCRdb's copy carries only in-frame clones and drops some. The sample records around 120,000 clones, about three fifths being singletons.

The rearrangement uses TRBV13 and TRBJ2-5, with D possibly called TRBD1 or TRBD2 (6 bases each). The source material was CD8+ T cells sorted from blood, sampled at week 4, from a patient treated with tofacitinib. The receptor was isolated from a human donor with alopecia areata. This CDR3 is CASRHGGPWETQYF. Written as DNA, the CDR3 is TGTGCCAGCAGACACGGGGGCCCGTGGGAGACCCAGTACTTC.